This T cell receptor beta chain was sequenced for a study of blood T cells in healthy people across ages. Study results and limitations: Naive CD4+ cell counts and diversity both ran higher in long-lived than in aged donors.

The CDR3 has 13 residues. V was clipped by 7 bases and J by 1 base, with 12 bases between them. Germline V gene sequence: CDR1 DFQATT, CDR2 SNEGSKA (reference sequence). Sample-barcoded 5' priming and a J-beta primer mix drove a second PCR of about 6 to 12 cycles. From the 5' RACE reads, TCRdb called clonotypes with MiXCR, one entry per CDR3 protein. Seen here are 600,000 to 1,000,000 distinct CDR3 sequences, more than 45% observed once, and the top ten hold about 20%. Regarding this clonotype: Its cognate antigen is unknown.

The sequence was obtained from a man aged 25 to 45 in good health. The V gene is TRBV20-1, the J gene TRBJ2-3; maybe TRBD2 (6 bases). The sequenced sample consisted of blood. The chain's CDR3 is CSVPGLRTDTQYF. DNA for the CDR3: TGCAGTGTTCCGGGACTGCGCACAGATACGCAGTATTTT.